One sample yielded the 15 T cell receptor beta chains listed below, sequenced in a study of Graves' ophthalmopathy and Graves' hyperthyroidism. As the template, RNA transcripts were used to amplify TCR beta CDR3 regions. A first-round RT-PCR used HTBI primers, followed by a second-round multiplex PCR. TCRdb re-called the multiplex PCR reads through MiXCR, storing one row per CDR3 protein. The table includes 900,000 to 1,200,000 distinct CDR3 sequences, roughly two fifths detected once. The sequenced material came from peripheral blood or thyroid tissue (not recorded which). All receptors come from an adult man with Graves' hyperthyroidism.

This clonotype occurred many times. The chain uses TRBV2 and TRBJ1-3; D is ambiguous. The CDR3 consists of 13 residues. Trimming left V 4 bases short and J 2 bases short, with 6 bases between. The germline V gene encodes CDR1 SNHLY and CDR2 FYNNEI. DNA for the CDR3: TGTGCCAGCAGTGCAACCGCTGGAAACACCATATATTTT. Residues: CASSATAGNTIYF.

The chain uses TRBV29-1 and TRBJ2-2, with 9 nucleotides matching TRBD2. CDR1 SQVTM and CDR2 ANQGSEA come from the germline V gene. V lost 7 bases to trimming and J lost 0 bases; unmatched junction nucleotides: 9. This CDR3 has 16 residues. For the CDR3, the DNA is TGCAGCGCATCACCGGGACTAGCCGCGAACACCGGGGAGCTGTTTTTT. Protein: CSASPGLAANTGELFF.

This clonotype was detected many times. The rearrangement links TRBV6-5 to TRBJ2-5; the D is unclear. The germline V gene has CDR1 MNHEY and CDR2 SVGAGI. The CDR3 consists of 15 residues. Trimming took 9 bases from V and 5 from J, leaving 22 bases between them. The CDR3 DNA sequence: TGTGCCAGTAGTGCACGTCCTGGTACGCGTGAGACCCAGTACTTC. It encodes CASSARPGTRETQYF.

This chain uses TRBV11-2 with TRBJ2-6, with D possibly matching TRBD1 (5 bases). Germline values: CDR1 SGHAT, CDR2 FQNNGV. This CDR3 region has 18 residues. Trimming took off 0 bases at V and 0 bases at J, with 12 bases between the two ends. Written as DNA, the CDR3 is TGTGCCAGCAGCTTAGACCCAGGGTATAGCTCTGGGGCCAACGTCCTGACTTTC. Translated, it gives CASSLDPGYSSGANVLTF. The variable domain in full, completed from reference TRBV11-2 and TRBJ2-6, reads EAGVAQSPRYKIIEKRQSVAFWCNPISGHATLYWYQQILGQGPKLLIQFQNNGVVDDSQLPKDRFSAERLKGVDSTLKIQPAKLEDSAVYLCASSLDPGYSSGANVLTFGAGSRLTVL.

This clonotype was counted only a few times. The chain has TRBV20-1 and TRBJ2-2, with 9 positions matching TRBD2. V gave up 1 base and J gave up 3 bases; unmatched junction bases: 3. Germline V lookup: CDR1 DFQATT, CDR2 SNEGSKA (reference sequence). The CDR3 contains 15 residues. In DNA form, the CDR3 reads TGCAGTGCTAGAGTAGCGGGAGCTTACACCGGGGAGCTGTTTTTT. Translated, it gives CSARVAGAYTGELFF.

In this sample, this clonotype turned up many times. This rearrangement joins TRBV19 to TRBJ1-6; weak D call: TRBD1 (6 bases). CDR3 length: 14 residues. Germline-derived CDR1 and CDR2 are LNHDA and SQIVND (reference sequence). V lost 5 bases, J lost 7 bases, and 12 bases lay in between. The CDR3 DNA sequence: TGTGCCAGTAGTCTGGACAGCCAGAATTCACCCCTCCACTTT. It encodes CASSLDSQNSPLHF.

At least ten counts were recorded for this clonotype. This chain uses TRBV29-1 with TRBJ1-1; weak D call: TRBD1 (6 bases). Germline CDR1 reads SQVTM; CDR2 reads ANQGSEA. There are 12 residues in the CDR3. The germline V and J ends were trimmed by 6 bases and 5 bases, with 13 bases remaining between them. CDR3 DNA: TGCAGCGTACAAGAGGGGGGGACTGAAGCTTTCTTT. It yields the protein CSVQEGGTEAFF.

At least ten counts were recorded for this clonotype. The gene calls are TRBV29-1 and TRBJ2-7, with 10 bases lining up with TRBD1. This CDR3 region has 15 residues. Germline-derived CDR1 and CDR2 are SQVTM and ANQGSEA. J lost 6 bases, V lost 6 bases, and 14 bases had no gene match. The CDR3 is CSVNAVSGQGTEQYF. DNA for the CDR3: TGCAGCGTAAACGCCGTATCGGGACAGGGGACCGAGCAGTACTTC.

This clonotype was found many times. This chain connects TRBV10-3 to TRBJ2-2, with 10 positions matching TRBD2. Germline assignment: CDR1 ENHRY and CDR2 SYGVKD. The V and J ends lost 4 bases and 2 bases, in that order; junction bases with no gene match: 1. This CDR3 spans 15 amino acids. The CDR3 loop reads CAISGTSGNTGELFF. In DNA form, the CDR3 reads TGTGCCATCAGTGGGACTAGCGGAAACACCGGGGAGCTGTTTTTT.

This chain joins TRBV11-2 and TRBJ2-7; 8 positions match TRBD2. There are 13 residues in the CDR3. Germline assignment: CDR1 SGHAT and CDR2 FQNNGV. V lost 10 bases, J lost 4 bases, and 9 bases stayed unmatched. CDR3 loop: CATRLAIVYEQYF. CDR3 bases: TGTGCCACCAGACTAGCGATAGTTTACGAGCAGTACTTC.

This clonotype was counted many times. The rearrangement links TRBV5-1 to TRBJ1-2; no definite D call. Germline-derived CDR1 and CDR2 are SGHRS and YFSETQ. The V gene lost 1 base and the J gene lost 10 bases, with 17 bases spanning the gap. The CDR3 consists of 14 residues. CDR3 in DNA: TGCGCCAGCAGCTTGTCTGGGTCAGAGAGGGACTACACCTTC. Amino acid sequence: CASSLSGSERDYTF.

The chain employs TRBV29-1 and TRBJ1-6; 7 bases map to TRBD1. This CDR3 has 14 amino acids. J gave up 7 bases and V 6 bases, and 9 bases lay outside the gene matches. The germline CDR1 and CDR2 sequences are SQVTM and ANQGSEA. CDR3 coding DNA: TGCAGCGTGAAGCAGGGGGATTTGAATTCACCCCTCCACTTT. The encoded protein is CSVKQGDLNSPLHF.

There are many counts of this clonotype. The chain has TRBV2 and TRBJ1-3; the D is unclear. The germline gives CDR1 SNHLY, CDR2 FYNNEI. The length of the CDR3 is 14 residues. V lost 3 bases, J lost 2 bases, and 8 bases lay in between. CDR3 sequence (DNA): TGTGCCAGCAGTGAGGTCAGAACTGGAAACACCATATATTTT. This translates into CASSEVRTGNTIYF.

The sample holds many counts of this clonotype. CDR3 DNA sequence: TGTGCCAGTAACGACGGATCCTACGAGCAGTACTTC. This encodes CASNDGSYEQYF. This chain uses TRBV11-2 with TRBJ2-7; no definite D call. This CDR3 region has 12 residues. Germline CDR1 and CDR2: SGHAT and FQNNGV. Trimming took 9 bases from V and 1 from J, leaving 10 bases between them.

This clonotype has only a few counts. A much larger clone differs by one base, so this may be a read error. V is TRBV10-2 and J is TRBJ1-1; D is unclear. Trimming pared 2 bases from V and 6 bases from J, leaving 7 bases between. Germline CDR1 and CDR2: WSHSY and SAAADI. The length of the CDR3 is 12 residues. The DNA of the CDR3 is TGCGCCAGCAGTGAGCCGGACGCTGAAGCTTTCTTT. Translation: CASSEPDAEAFF.